A single T cell receptor (beta chain) is shown here with its context. This record belongs to a study of cytomegalovirus exposure and HLA in healthy donors. In the PCR, 60 Vbeta and 13 Jbeta primers were used. Assay: immunoSEQ multiplex PCR; the TCRdb copy retains only in-frame clones and omits some. The sample gives 95,000 to 150,000 clones, 15% to 17% of which show up once; roughly 2% is in the top ten. V was trimmed by 5 bases and J by 2 bases, leaving 9 bases between them. The V gene's germline CDR1 is SGHDT and CDR2 YYEEEE. CDR3 length: 13 residues. This TCR derives from a woman aged 18-29 years in good health and CMV-seronegative. Material: PBMCs. This chain links TRBV5-6 with TRBJ2-3; D remains unclear. CDR3 region: CASRSTPTDTQYF. In DNA, the CDR3 is TGTGCCAGCAGATCTACTCCCACAGATACGCAGTATTTT.